Listed below are T cell receptor beta chains from one sample, sequenced in a study of CD8 T cells in ankylosing spondylitis. Using its own MiXCR run on the 5' RACE reads, TCRdb lists one record per CDR3 protein. This table has some 140,000 distinct CDR3 sequences, around 6.6% appearing once. Sequenced material: blood, either unsorted or a sorted T cell fraction (not recorded which). The receptors come from a female donor with ankylosing spondylitis or in good health (not recorded which). Each CDR3 is given with its conserved first and last residue. A D gene is named only where the DNA matches it firmly. Part of the rows lack a size; the others show once, few, many or a class for expanded clones.

DNA: TGCGCCAGCAGTTCGGCGGAAGAGACCCAGTACTTC
CDR3: CASSSAEETQYF
size: many
J: TRBJ2-5
D: NA
V: TRBV5-1
length: 12

DNA: TGCAGTGCTACGTCCATGGCGGGGAGGGTCGGGGAGCTGTTTTTT
CDR3: CSATSMAGRVGELFF
size: many
J: TRBJ2-2
D: TRBD2
V: TRBV20-1
length: 15

DNA: TGCGCCAGCAGCCCTTGGAGGGTTGGGGATTCACCCCTCCACTTT
CDR3: CASSPWRVGDSPLHF
size: few
J: TRBJ1-6
D: NA
V: TRBV4-1
length: 15

DNA: TGCGCCAGCAGCCCTCCCCCGGCAGGGATCGTTCGTGGTAATGAAAAACTGTTTTTT
CDR3: CASSPPPAGIVRGNEKLFF
size: NA
J: TRBJ1-4
D: NA
V: TRBV4-3
length: 19

DNA: TGTGCCAGCAGTTATTCGGGGCGCCGGACGTATGGCTACACCTTC
CDR3: CASSYSGRRTYGYTF
size: many
J: TRBJ1-2
D: NA
V: TRBV6-5
length: 15

DNA: TGTGCCAGCAGACGTCAAATGAACACTGAAGCTTTCTTT
CDR3: CASRRQMNTEAFF
size: many
J: TRBJ1-1
D: NA
V: TRBV6-1
length: 13

DNA: TGTGCCAGCAGCCGACAGCCGCCGAGCTCCTACAATGAGCAGTTCTTC
CDR3: CASSRQPPSSYNEQFF
size: many
J: TRBJ2-1
D: NA
V: TRBV7-2
length: 16

DNA: TGTGCCAGCAGCCAAACACCTGACACTGAAGCTTTCTTT
CDR3: CASSQTPDTEAFF
size: many
J: TRBJ1-1
D: NA
V: TRBV4-2
length: 13

DNA: TGCGCCAGCAGCTTGGGTGGGGTAAACCAAGAGACCCAGTACTTC
CDR3: CASSLGGVNQETQYF
size: many
J: TRBJ2-5
D: NA
V: TRBV5-1
length: 15

DNA: TGTGCCAGCAGTACCCGATTAGCCATAAATGAAAAACTGTTTTTT
CDR3: CASSTRLAINEKLFF
size: many
J: TRBJ1-4
D: NA
V: TRBV27
length: 15

DNA: TGTGCCAGCAGCTTGAAGGAGGGGGGCTATGGCTACACCTTC
CDR3: CASSLKEGGYGYTF
size: many
J: TRBJ1-2
D: NA
V: TRBV7-2
length: 14

DNA: TGTGCCTGGAGTTCGGCCAATTCCAGGGGGTACAATGAGCAGTTCTTC
CDR3: CAWSSANSRGYNEQFF
size: many
J: TRBJ2-1
D: TRBD1
V: TRBV30
length: 16

DNA: TGCAGTGCTAGCGACTCGAGCTCTGGAAACACCATATATTTT
CDR3: CSASDSSSGNTIYF
size: many
J: TRBJ1-3
D: NA
V: TRBV20-1
length: 14

DNA: TGCGCCAGCCGTCCCTGGGGGGCTGATGAAGCTTTCTTT
CDR3: CASRPWGADEAFF
size: many
J: TRBJ1-1
D: NA
V: TRBV5-1
length: 13

DNA: TGTGCCAGCAGTTGGTCCGCGACAGAAGAGACCCAGTACTTC
CDR3: CASSWSATEETQYF
size: many
J: TRBJ2-5
D: NA
V: TRBV28
length: 14

DNA: TGTGCCAGCAGTGAATGGCTAGCGGGGTTGGACACCGGGGAGCTGTTTTTT
CDR3: CASSEWLAGLDTGELFF
size: many
J: TRBJ2-2
D: TRBD2
V: TRBV25-1
length: 17